This TCR beta chain came from a study of T cell responses to AZD1222 COVID-19 vaccine. Germline V gene lookup returns CDR1 LGHDT and CDR2 YNNKEL (reference sequence). This CDR3 is 15 amino acids long. Trimming shortened V by 1 base and J by 7 bases, and 16 bases separated the two germline ends. Regarding the study as a whole: Regions 160-218 and 743-854 dominated among vaccine-associated CD4 TCRs spanning spike. Within unmutated variant regions lay the reported targets of nearly half of spike-specific TCRs. At study baseline, merely more than 5 AZD1222 recipients were seropositive.

Repertoires were generated with immunoSEQ multiplex PCR, while TCRdb's copy carries only in-frame clones and drops some. The sample has 25,000 to 35,000 clones; roughly 90% are singletons. Concerning this clone itself: The antigen remains undetermined.

The sample in question was peripheral blood, obtained on day 0 of AZD1222 vaccination. The receptor was isolated from an adult in good health. The rearrangement links TRBV3-1 (or the pseudogene TRBV3-2) to TRBJ2-5; a weak D match, TRBD1 (6 bases). The CDR3, as DNA: TGTGCCAGCAGCCAAGGGACAGTTCCCTCAGGGACCCAGTACTTC. This codes for CASSQGTVPSGTQYF.